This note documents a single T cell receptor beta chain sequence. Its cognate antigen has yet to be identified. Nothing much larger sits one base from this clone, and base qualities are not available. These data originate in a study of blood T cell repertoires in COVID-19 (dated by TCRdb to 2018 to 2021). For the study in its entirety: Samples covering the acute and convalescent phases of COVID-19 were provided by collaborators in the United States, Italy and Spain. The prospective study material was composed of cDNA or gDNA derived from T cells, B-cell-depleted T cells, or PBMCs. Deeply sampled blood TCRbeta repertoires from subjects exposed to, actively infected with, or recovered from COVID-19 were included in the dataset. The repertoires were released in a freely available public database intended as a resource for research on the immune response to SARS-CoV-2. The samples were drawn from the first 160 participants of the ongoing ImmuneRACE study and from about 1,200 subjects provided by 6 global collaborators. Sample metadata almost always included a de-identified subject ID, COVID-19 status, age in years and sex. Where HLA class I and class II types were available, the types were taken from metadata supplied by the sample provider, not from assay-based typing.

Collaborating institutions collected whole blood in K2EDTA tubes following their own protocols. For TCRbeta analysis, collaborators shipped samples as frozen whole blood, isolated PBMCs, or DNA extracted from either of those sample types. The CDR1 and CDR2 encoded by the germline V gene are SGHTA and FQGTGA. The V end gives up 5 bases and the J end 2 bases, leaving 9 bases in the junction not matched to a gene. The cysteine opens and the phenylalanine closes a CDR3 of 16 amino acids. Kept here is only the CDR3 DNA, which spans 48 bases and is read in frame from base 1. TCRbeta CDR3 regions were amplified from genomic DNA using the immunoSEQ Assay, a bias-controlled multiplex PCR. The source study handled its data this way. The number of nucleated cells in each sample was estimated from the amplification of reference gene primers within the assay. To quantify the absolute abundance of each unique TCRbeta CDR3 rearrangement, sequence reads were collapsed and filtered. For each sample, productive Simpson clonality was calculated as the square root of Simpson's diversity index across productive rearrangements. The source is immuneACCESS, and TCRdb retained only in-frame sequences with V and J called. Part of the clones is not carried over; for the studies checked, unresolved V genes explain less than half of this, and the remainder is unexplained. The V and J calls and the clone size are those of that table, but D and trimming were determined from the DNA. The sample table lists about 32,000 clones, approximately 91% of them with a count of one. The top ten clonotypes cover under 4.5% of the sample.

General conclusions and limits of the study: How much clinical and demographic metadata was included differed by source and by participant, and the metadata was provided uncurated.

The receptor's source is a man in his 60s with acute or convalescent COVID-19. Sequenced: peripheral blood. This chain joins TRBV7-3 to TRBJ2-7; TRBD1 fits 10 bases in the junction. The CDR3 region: CASSQKYDRGPYEQYF. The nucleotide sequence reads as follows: TGTGCCAGCAGCCAAAAGTACGACAGGGGGCCCTACGAGCAGTACTTC.